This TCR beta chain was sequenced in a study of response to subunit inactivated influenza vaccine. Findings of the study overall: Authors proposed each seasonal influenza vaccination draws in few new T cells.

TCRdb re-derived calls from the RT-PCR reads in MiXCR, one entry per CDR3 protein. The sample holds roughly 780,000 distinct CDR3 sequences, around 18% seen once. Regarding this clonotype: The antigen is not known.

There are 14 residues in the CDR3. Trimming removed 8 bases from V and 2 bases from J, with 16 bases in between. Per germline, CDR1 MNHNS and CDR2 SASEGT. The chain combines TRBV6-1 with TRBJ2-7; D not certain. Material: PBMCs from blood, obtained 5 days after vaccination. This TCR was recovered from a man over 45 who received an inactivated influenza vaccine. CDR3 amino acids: CASRSLDRTYEQYF. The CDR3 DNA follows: TGTGCCAGCCGGTCCTTGGACCGGACCTACGAGCAGTACTTC.